This T cell receptor beta chain emerged from a study of CD8+ T cells in alopecia areata. After removal of 4 bases from V and 3 bases from J, the junction contained 2 bases not matched to a gene. Germline CDR1 is MRHNA and CDR2 is SNTAGT. The CDR3 is made up of 13 amino acids. Extracted RNA was reverse transcribed, and the resulting cDNA served as sequencing template. Assay used: immunoSEQ multiplex PCR; TCRdb lists only in-frame clones, some missing. This table has some 3,500 clones, around 71% appearing once. The chain employs TRBV6-4 and TRBJ2-5; TRBD1 matches at 7 bases. This sequence originates from a human donor in good health. The sequenced sample consisted of skin. This chain's CDR3 is CASSAQGEETQYF. The CDR3 region has the DNA TGTGCCAGCAGTGCTCAGGGGGAAGAGACCCAGTACTTC.